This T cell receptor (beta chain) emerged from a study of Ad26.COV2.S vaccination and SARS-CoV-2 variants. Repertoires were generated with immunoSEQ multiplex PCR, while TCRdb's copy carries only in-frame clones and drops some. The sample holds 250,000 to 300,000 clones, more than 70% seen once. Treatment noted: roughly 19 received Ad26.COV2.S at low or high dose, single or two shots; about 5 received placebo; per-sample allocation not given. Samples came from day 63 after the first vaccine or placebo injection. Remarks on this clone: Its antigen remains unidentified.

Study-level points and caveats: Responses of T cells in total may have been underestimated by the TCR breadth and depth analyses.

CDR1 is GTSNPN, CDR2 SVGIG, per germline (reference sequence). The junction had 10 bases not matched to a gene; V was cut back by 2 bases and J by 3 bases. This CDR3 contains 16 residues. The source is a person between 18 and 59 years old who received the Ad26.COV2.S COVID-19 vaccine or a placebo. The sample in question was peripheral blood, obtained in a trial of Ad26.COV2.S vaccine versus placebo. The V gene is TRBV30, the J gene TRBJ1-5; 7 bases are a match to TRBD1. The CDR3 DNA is TGTGCCTGGAGTCCTGGGACAGCCCTCCCCAATCAGCCCCAGCATTTT. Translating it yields CAWSPGTALPNQPQHF. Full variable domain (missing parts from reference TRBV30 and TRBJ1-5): SQTIHQWPATLVQPVGSPLSLECTVEGTSNPNLYWYRQAAGRGLQLLFYSVGIGQISSEVPQNLSASRPQDRQFILSSKKLLLSDSGFYLCAWSPGTALPNQPQHFGDGTRLSIL.